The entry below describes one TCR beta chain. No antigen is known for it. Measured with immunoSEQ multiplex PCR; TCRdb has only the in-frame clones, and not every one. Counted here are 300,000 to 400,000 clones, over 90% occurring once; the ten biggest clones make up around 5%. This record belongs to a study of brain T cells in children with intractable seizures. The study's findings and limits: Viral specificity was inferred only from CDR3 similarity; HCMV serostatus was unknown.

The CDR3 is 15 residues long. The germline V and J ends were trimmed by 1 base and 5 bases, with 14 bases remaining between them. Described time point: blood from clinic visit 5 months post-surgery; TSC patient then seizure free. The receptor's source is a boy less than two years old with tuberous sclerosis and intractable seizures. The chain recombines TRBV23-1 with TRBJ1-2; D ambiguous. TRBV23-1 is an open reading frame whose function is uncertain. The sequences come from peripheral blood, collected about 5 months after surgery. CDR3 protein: CASSQFMCDGYGYTF. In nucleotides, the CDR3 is TGCGCCAGCAGTCAATTTATGTGCGACGGGTATGGCTACACCTTC.